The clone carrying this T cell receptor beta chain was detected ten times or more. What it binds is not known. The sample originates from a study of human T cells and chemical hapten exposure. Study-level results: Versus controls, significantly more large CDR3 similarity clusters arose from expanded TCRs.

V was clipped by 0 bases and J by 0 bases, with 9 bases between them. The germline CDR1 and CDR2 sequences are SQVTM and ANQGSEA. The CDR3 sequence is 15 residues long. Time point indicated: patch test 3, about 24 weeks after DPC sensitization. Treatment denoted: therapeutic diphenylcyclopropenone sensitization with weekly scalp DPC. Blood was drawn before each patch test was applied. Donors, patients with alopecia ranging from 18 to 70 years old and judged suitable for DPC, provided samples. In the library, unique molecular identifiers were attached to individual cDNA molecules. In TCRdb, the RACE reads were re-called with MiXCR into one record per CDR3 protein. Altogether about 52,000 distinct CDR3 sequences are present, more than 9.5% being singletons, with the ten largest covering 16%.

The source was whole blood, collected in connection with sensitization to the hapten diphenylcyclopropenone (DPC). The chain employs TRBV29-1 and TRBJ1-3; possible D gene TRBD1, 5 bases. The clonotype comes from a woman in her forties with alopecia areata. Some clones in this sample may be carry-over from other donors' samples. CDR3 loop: CSVEDGTDSGNTIYF. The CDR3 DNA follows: TGCAGCGTTGAAGATGGGACCGACTCTGGAAACACCATATATTTT. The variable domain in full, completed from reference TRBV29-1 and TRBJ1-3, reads SAVISQKPSRDICQRGTSLTIQCQVDSQVTMMFWYRQQPGQSLTLIATANQGSEATYESGFVIDKFPISRPNLTFSTLTVSNMSPEDSSIYLCSVEDGTDSGNTIYFGEGSWLTVV.